This TCR beta chain was documented in a study of blood T cell repertoires in COVID-19. Study overall: Samples representing acute and convalescent COVID-19 were sourced from the United States, Italy and Spain. Sample material is recorded as cDNA or gDNA derived from T cells, B-cell-depleted T cells, or PBMCs.

The CDR3 covers 15 residues. Germline V CDR1 and CDR2: SEHNR, FQNEAQ (reference sequence). Unmatched junction bases numbered 5, after V lost 5 bases and J lost 2 bases. Per the authors' pipeline: Amplification from reference gene primers served as the basis for estimated nucleated cell counts. Sequencing used immunoSEQ multiplex PCR; TCRdb keeps in-frame clones, though not all of them. V, J and clone size are taken as reported in that table, and D and trimming were inferred from the DNA itself. Of about 300,000 clones listed, about 82% are singletons. This sequence originates from a woman between 45 and 60 years old with acute or convalescent COVID-19. This chain links TRBV7-9 with TRBJ1-2; 10 bases are shared with TRBD1. Sequencing input: peripheral blood. CDR3 nucleotide sequence: TGTGCCAGCAGCAATCGGGACAGGGGAAACTATGGCTACACCTTC. This translates into CASSNRDRGNYGYTF.